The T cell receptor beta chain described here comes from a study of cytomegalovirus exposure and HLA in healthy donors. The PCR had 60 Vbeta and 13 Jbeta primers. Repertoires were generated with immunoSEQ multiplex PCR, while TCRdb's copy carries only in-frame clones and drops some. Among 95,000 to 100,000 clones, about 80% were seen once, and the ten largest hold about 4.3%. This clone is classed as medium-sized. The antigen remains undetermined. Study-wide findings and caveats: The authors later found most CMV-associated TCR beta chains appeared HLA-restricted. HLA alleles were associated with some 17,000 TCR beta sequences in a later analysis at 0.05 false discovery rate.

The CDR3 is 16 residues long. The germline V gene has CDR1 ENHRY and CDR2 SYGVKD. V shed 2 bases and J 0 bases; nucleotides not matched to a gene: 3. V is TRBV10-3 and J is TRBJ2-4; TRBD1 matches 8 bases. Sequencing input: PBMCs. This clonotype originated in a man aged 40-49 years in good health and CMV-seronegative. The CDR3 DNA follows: TGTGCCATCAGTGAGATGACAGGGGAAGCCAAAAACATTCAGTACTTC. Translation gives CAISEMTGEAKNIQYF.